Listed below are T cell receptor beta chains from one sample, sequenced in a study of blood T cell dynamics during melanoma immunotherapy. Here immunoSEQ multiplex PCR was the method, and the copy in TCRdb shows in-frame clones only, minus some. Among several thousand clones listed, about 85% were seen once. The specimen was blood, collected from a patient treated with checkpoint blockade. Every receptor here comes from a human donor with melanoma. Each CDR3 is given with its conserved first and last residue. D genes are given only for firm matches. Some rows mark clone size as missing; the rest say once, few, many or name a class of expanded clone.

-,TRBV29-1,TRBJ2-6,-,CSAGTAGAGANVLTF,TGCAGCGCCGGAACGGCAGGGGCTGGGGCCAACGTCCTGACTTTC
-,TRBV15,TRBJ2-1,-,CATSRLRINEQFF,TGTGCCACCAGCAGATTAAGGATCAATGAGCAGTTCTTC
TRBD1,TRBV2,TRBJ2-7,once,CATSGQRYEQYF,TGTGCCACCTCGGGACAGCGGTACGAGCAGTACTTC
-,TRBV28,TRBJ1-1,-,CASSFLRKMNTEAFF,TGTGCCAGCAGCTTTCTGAGGAAAATGAACACTGAAGCTTTCTTT
-,TRBV5-1,TRBJ1-3,-,CASSQADGSGNTIYF,TGCGCCAGCAGCCAGGCGGACGGCTCTGGAAACACCATATATTTT
-,TRBV6-1,TRBJ1-5,-,CASTQDGNQPQHF,TGTGCCAGCACCCAGGATGGGAATCAGCCCCAGCATTTT
-,TRBV10-1,TRBJ1-2,-,CASSESGSYGYTF,TGCGCCAGCAGTGAGTCTGGCAGCTATGGCTACACCTTC
TRBD2,TRBV18,TRBJ2-3,-,CASSPGLASTDTQYF,TGTGCCAGCTCACCGGGACTAGCTAGCACAGATACGCAGTATTTT
-,TRBV6-5,TRBJ1-5,once,CASRPRGRQPQHF,TGTGCCAGCAGACCAAGGGGGAGGCAGCCCCAGCATTTT
TRBD1,TRBV29-1,TRBJ1-1,-,CSVVGQGVQAFF,TGCAGCGTTGTCGGACAGGGTGTTCAAGCTTTCTTT
-,TRBV4-2,TRBJ1-1,-,CASSQGGVDTEAFF,TGTGCCAGCAGCCAAGGGGGTGTGGACACTGAAGCTTTCTTT
-,TRBV7-2,TRBJ2-7,-,CASSPPGQPYEQYF,TGTGCCAGCAGCCCCCCAGGGCAACCCTACGAGCAGTACTTC
TRBD1,TRBV5-1,TRBJ1-4,-,CASSWGQGEKLFF,TGCGCCAGCAGCTGGGGACAGGGCGAAAAACTGTTTTTT
-,TRBV5-4,TRBJ1-1,-,CASSPGGGEPEAFF,TGTGCCAGCAGCCCGGGGGGAGGAGAGCCTGAAGCTTTCTTT
-,TRBV19,TRBJ1-2,-,CASSNRGPANYGYTF,TGTGCCAGTAGTAATCGGGGGCCAGCTAACTATGGCTACACCTTC
TRBD1,TRBV5-4,TRBJ1-6,-,CASSLAGTGFNSPLHF,TGTGCCAGCAGCTTGGCAGGGACAGGGTTTAATTCACCCCTCCACTTT
TRBD1,TRBV27,TRBJ2-7,-,CASSSRDRGRLYEQYF,TGTGCCAGCTCGTCTAGGGACAGGGGGCGTTTGTACGAGCAGTACTTC
-,TRBV5-1,TRBJ2-7,-,CASSASGSSYEQYF,TGCGCCAGCAGCGCCAGCGGAAGCTCCTACGAGCAGTACTTC
-,TRBV5-1,TRBJ1-5,-,CASSLAGEGNQPQHF,TGCGCCAGCAGCTTGGCGGGGGAGGGCAATCAGCCCCAGCATTTT
TRBD1,TRBV7-6,TRBJ2-7,-,CASSFNRGEQYF,TGTGCCAGCAGCTTCAACAGGGGCGAGCAGTACTTC
-,TRBV28,TRBJ1-1,-,CASSPIPRQYMNTEAFF,TGTGCCAGCAGTCCTATCCCGAGACAGTATATGAACACTGAAGCTTTCTTT
-,TRBV28,TRBJ2-7,-,CASSLAYEQYF,TGTGCCAGCAGTTTGGCGTACGAGCAGTACTTC
-,TRBV10-2,TRBJ2-7,-,CASRPGVSYEQYF,TGCGCCAGCAGACCAGGGGTCTCCTACGAGCAGTACTTC
TRBD2,TRBV2,TRBJ2-5,-,CASSATSGVEYF,TGTGCCAGCAGCGCTACTAGCGGCGTAGAGTACTTC
-,TRBV6-6,TRBJ2-7,-,CASSYHSREMAEQYF,TGTGCCAGCAGTTATCACAGCAGGGAAATGGCCGAGCAGTACTTC
-,TRBV5-1,TRBJ2-7,-,CASSIGRHADEQYF,TGCGCCAGCAGCATCGGCAGGCACGCAGACGAGCAGTACTTC
-,TRBV9,TRBJ1-3,few,CASSLTGDISGNTIYF,TGTGCCAGCAGCCTCACGGGGGACATCTCTGGAAACACCATATATTTT
TRBD1,TRBV25-1,TRBJ1-3,-,CASSAGTGLYTIYF,TGTGCCAGCAGTGCCGGGACAGGGTTATACACCATATATTTT
-,TRBV6-5,TRBJ2-7,-,CATSETTGYEQYF,TGTGCCACCTCAGAGACGACAGGCTACGAGCAGTACTTC
-,TRBV4-1,TRBJ1-4,-,CASSQGHGSLTNEKLFF,TGCGCCAGCAGCCAAGGACACGGGAGCCTGACTAATGAAAAACTGTTTTTT
TRBD1,TRBV4-1,TRBJ1-4,-,CASSPQGTGATNEKLFF,TGCGCCAGCAGCCCCCAGGGGACAGGGGCAACTAATGAAAAACTGTTTTTT
-,TRBV5-5,TRBJ2-7,-,CASSSTTHDSYEQYF,TGTGCCAGCAGCTCCACCACTCACGACTCCTACGAGCAGTACTTC
-,TRBV29-1,TRBJ1-4,-,CSVEPGANEKLFF,TGCAGCGTTGAACCAGGGGCCAATGAAAAACTGTTTTTT
-,TRBV5-4,TRBJ1-1,-,CASSRRAREVAEAFF,TGTGCCAGCAGCCGGAGGGCCAGGGAGGTCGCTGAAGCTTTCTTT
TRBD2,TRBV11-1,TRBJ2-7,-,CASSLGGLATRQYF,TGTGCCAGCAGCTTAGGGGGACTAGCAACGAGGCAGTACTTC
-,TRBV28,TRBJ1-1,-,CASRRRQGNTEAFF,TGTGCCAGTAGAAGGCGGCAGGGTAACACTGAAGCTTTCTTT
-,TRBV4-2,TRBJ1-6,-,CASSQGGYAGNSPLHF,TGTGCCAGCAGCCAGGGGGGTTATGCGGGTAATTCACCCCTCCACTTT
-,TRBV4-1,TRBJ1-3,-,CASRKSLTMAQGGNTIYF,TGCGCCAGCCGGAAGAGTTTAACCATGGCTCAGGGGGGAAACACCATATATTTT
-,TRBV11-2,TRBJ1-2,once,CASSLSAGPDGYTF,TGTGCCAGCAGCTTAAGTGCGGGGCCGGATGGCTACACCTTC
-,TRBV6-5,TRBJ1-5,-,CASGGWGQPQHF,TGTGCCAGCGGAGGGTGGGGCCAGCCCCAGCATTTT
TRBD1,TRBV5-4,TRBJ2-7,-,CASSGWDRGSYEQYF,TGTGCCAGCAGCGGATGGGACAGGGGAAGCTACGAGCAGTACTTC
-,TRBV5-1,TRBJ2-1,-,CASSLARSTGLGNEQFF,TGCGCCAGCAGCTTAGCCCGATCCACAGGGTTAGGCAATGAGCAGTTCTTC